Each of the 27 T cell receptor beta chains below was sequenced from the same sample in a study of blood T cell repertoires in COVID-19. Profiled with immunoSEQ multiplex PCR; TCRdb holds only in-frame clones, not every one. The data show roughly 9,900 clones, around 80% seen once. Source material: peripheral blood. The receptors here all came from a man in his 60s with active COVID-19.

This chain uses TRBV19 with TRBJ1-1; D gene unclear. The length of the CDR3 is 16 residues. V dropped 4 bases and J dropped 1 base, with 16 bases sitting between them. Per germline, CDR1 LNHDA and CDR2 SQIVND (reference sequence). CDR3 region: CASSKGLRDGNTEAFF. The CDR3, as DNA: TGTGCCAGTAGTAAAGGACTTCGAGACGGGAACACTGAAGCTTTCTTT.

The CDR3 DNA is TGTGCCACACTAGCGGGAGTCAACACCGGGGAGCTGTTTTTT. Translation gives CATLAGVNTGELFF. This chain links TRBV10-3 with TRBJ2-2; 11 bases match TRBD2. CDR3 length: 14 amino acids. Germline V CDR1 and CDR2: ENHRY, SYGVKD. V dropped 10 bases and J dropped 2; count of bases not matched to a gene: 3.

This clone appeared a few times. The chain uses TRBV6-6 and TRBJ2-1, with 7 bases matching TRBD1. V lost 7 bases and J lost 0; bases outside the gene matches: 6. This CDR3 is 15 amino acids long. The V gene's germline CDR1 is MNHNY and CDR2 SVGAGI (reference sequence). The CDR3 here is CASTSGTASYNEQFF. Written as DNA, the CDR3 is TGTGCCAGCACCTCCGGGACAGCCTCCTACAATGAGCAGTTCTTC.

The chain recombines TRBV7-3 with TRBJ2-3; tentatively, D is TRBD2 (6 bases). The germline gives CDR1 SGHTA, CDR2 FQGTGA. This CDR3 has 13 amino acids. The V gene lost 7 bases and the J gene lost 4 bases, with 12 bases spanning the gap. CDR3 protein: CASTFPGADTQYF. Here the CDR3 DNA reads TGTGCCAGCACCTTCCCGGGGGCAGATACGCAGTATTTT. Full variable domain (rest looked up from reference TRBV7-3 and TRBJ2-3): GAGVSQTPSNKVTEKGKYVELRCDPISGHTALYWYRQSLGQGPEFLIYFQGTGAADDSGLPNDRFFAVRPEGSVSTLKIQRTERGDSAVYLCASTFPGADTQYFGPGTRLTVL.

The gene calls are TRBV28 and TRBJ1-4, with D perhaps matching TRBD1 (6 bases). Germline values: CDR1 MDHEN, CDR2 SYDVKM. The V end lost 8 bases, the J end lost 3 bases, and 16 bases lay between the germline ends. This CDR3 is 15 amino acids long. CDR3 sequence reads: CASGEPGHSNEKLFF. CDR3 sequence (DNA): TGTGCCAGCGGAGAACCGGGACATTCTAATGAAAAACTGTTTTTT.

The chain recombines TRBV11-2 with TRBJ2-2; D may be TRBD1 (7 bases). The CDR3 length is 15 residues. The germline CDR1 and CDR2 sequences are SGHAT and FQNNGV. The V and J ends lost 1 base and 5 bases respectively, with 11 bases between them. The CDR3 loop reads CASSLVSGGTGELFF. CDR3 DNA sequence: TGTGCCAGCAGCTTAGTTTCAGGGGGGACCGGGGAGCTGTTTTTT. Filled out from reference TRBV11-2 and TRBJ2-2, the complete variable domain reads EAGVAQSPRYKIIEKRQSVAFWCNPISGHATLYWYQQILGQGPKLLIQFQNNGVVDDSQLPKDRFSAERLKGVDSTLKIQPAKLEDSAVYLCASSLVSGGTGELFFGEGSRLTVL.

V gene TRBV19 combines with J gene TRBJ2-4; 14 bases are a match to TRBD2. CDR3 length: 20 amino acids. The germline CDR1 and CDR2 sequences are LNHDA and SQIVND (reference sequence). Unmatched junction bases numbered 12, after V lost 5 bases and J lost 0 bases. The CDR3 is CASSSRLAGGSLIAKNIQYF. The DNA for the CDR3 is TGTGCCAGTAGTTCCCGACTAGCGGGAGGGTCATTGATAGCCAAAAACATTCAGTACTTC.

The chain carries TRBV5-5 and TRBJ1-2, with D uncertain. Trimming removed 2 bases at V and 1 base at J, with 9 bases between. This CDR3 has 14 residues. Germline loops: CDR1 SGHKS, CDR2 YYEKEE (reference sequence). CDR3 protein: CASSFGQSNYGYTF. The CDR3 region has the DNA TGTGCCAGCAGCTTTGGGCAAAGTAACTATGGCTACACCTTC.

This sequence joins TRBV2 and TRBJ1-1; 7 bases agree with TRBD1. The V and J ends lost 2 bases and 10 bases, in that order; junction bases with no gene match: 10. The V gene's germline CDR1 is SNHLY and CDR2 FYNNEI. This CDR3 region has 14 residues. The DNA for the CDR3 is TGTGCCAGCAGTGAATTACAGGGGTCCTGGGGAGCTTTCTTT. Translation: CASSELQGSWGAFF.

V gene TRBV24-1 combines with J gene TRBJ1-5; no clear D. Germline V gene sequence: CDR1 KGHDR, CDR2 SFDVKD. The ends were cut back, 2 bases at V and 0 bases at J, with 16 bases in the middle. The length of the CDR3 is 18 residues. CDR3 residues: CATSDSPRLGVSNQPQHF. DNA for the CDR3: TGTGCCACCAGTGATTCCCCCCGGTTGGGAGTTAGCAATCAGCCCCAGCATTTT.

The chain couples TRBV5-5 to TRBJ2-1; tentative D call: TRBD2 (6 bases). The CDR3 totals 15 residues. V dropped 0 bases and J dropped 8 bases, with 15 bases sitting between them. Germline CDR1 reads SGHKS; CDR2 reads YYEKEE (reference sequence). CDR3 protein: CASSLDMVPGDEQFF. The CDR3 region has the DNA TGTGCCAGCAGCTTGGACATGGTTCCGGGGGATGAGCAGTTCTTC.

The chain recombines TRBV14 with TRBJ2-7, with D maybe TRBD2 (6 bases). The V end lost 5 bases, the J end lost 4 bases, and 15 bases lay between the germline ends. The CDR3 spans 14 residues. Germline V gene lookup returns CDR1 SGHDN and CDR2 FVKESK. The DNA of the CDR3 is TGTGCCAGCAGCTCTTCGGGACTTGGATACGAGCAGTACTTC. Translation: CASSSSGLGYEQYF.

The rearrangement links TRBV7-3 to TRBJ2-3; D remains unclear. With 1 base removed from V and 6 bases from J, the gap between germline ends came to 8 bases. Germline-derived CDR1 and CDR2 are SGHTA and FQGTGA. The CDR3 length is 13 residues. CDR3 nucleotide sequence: TGTGCCAGCAGCTTAAATATGCGGGATACGCAGTATTTT. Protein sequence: CASSLNMRDTQYF.

The CDR3 DNA reads as TGTGCCAGCAGCAAGACAGGGGGGGGTACAGATACGCAGTATTTT. Translated: CASSKTGGGTDTQYF. The chain links TRBV3-1 (or the pseudogene TRBV3-2) to TRBJ2-3; 9 nucleotides match TRBD1. Germline CDR1 reads LGHDT; CDR2 reads YNNKEL (reference sequence). The trim removed 5 bases at V and 3 bases at J, leaving 6 bases unmatched. The CDR3 runs to 15 residues.

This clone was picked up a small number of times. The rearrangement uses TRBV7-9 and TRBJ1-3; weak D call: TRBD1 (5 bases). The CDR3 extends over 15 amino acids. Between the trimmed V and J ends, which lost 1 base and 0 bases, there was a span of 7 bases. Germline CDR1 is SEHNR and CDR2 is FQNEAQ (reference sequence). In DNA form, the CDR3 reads TGTGCCAGCAGCTTAGGGGGACTCTCTGGAAACACCATATATTTT. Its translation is CASSLGGLSGNTIYF.

The CDR3 DNA is TGTGCCAGCAGCCCTGGACTAGCGGGTCAGAGCTCCTACAATGAGCAGTTCTTC. As protein: CASSPGLAGQSSYNEQFF. This chain links TRBV28 with TRBJ2-1; 11 bases match TRBD2. From germline, CDR1 is MDHEN and CDR2 SYDVKM. Unmatched junction bases numbered 10, after V lost 6 bases and J lost 0 bases. The CDR3 length is 18 residues.

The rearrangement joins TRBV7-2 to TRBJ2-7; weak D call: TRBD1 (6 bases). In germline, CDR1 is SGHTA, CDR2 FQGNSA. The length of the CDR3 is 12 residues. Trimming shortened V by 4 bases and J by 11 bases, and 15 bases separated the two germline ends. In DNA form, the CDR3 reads TGTGCCAGCAGCTCAGGGGACGCCCGAAAGTACTTC. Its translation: CASSSGDARKYF.

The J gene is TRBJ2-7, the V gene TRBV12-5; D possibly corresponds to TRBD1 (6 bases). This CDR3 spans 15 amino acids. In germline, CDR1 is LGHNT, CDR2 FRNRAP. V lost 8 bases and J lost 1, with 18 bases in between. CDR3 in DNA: TGTGCTAGTCTTGATTGGGCAGGGGCATCCTACGAGCAGTACTTC. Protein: CASLDWAGASYEQYF.

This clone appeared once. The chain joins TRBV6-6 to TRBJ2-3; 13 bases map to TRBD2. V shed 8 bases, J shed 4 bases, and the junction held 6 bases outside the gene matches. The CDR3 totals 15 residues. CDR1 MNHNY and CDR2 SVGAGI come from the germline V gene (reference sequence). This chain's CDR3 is CASDPLAGGSDTQYF. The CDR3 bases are TGTGCCAGCGACCCACTAGCGGGGGGGTCAGATACGCAGTATTTT.

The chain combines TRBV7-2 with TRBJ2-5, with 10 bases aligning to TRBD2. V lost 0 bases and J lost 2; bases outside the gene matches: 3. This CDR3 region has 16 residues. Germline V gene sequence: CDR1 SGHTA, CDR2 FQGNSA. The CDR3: CASSLAASGGQETQYF. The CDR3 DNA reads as TGTGCCAGCAGCTTAGCAGCTAGCGGGGGTCAAGAGACCCAGTACTTC.

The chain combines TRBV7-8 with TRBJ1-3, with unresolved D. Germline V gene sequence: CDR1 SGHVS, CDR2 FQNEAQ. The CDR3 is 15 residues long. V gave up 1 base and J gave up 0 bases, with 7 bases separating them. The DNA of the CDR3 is TGTGCCAGCAGCTTAGTGGTCGGCTCTGGAAACACCATATATTTT. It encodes CASSLVVGSGNTIYF.

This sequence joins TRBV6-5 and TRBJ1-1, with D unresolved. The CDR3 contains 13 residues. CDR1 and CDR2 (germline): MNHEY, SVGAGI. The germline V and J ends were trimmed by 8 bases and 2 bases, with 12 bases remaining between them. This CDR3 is CASLSPENTEAFF. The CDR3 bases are TGTGCCAGCCTAAGTCCCGAAAACACTGAAGCTTTCTTT.

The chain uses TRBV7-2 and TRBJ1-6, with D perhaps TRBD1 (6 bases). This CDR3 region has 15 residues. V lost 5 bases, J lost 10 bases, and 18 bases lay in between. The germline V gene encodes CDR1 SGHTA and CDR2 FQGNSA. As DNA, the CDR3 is TGTGCCAGCAGCCCGTGGAACAGGGTAGGATCACCCCTCCACTTT. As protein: CASSPWNRVGSPLHF.

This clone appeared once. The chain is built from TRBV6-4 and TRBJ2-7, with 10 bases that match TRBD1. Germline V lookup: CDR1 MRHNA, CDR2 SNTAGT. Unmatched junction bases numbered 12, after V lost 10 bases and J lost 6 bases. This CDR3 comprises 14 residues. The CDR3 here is CANPVRDRGCEQYF. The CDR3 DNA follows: TGTGCCAACCCCGTGCGGGACAGGGGTTGCGAGCAGTACTTC.

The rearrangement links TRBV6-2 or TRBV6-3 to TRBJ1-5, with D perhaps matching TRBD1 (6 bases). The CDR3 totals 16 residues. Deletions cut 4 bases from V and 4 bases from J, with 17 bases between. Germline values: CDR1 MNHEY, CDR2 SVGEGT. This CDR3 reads CASSSPQGKQNQPQHF. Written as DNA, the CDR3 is TGTGCCAGCAGTTCCCCCCAGGGGAAACAAAATCAGCCCCAGCATTTT.

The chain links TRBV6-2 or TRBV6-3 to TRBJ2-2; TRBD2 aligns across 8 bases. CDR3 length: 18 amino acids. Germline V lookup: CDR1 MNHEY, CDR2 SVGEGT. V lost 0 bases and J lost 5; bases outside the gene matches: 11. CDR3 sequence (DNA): TGTGCCAGCAGTTACTCGGTCCCGGGAGCGGGAGATACCGGGGAGCTGTTTTTT. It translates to CASSYSVPGAGDTGELFF.

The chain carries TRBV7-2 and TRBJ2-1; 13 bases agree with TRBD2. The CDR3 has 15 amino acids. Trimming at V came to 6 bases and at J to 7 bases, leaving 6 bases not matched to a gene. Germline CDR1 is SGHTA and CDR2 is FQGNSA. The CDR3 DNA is TGTGCCAGCAGACGTGGACTAGCGGGAGAGAATGAGCAGTTCTTC. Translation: CASRRGLAGENEQFF.